This T cell receptor beta chain stems from a study of T-cell memory formation after mild COVID-19. TCRdb called the 5' RACE reads again in MiXCR, with one record for every CDR3 protein. The sample contains about 210,000 distinct CDR3 sequences, around 25% of which appear only once. The study's findings and limits: Later expanders leaned CD4+, whereas clones that contracted between day 15 and 85 were balanced CD4/CD8.

On this clonotype itself: Its antigen remains unknown.

Germline trimming cut 3 bases from V and 3 bases from J; bases unmatched to any gene: 7. The V gene's germline CDR1 is MDHEN and CDR2 SYDVKM. CDR3 length: 15 amino acids. The receptor comes from an adult woman who had mild COVID-19 (a few samples of this study predate the infection). Cell type and time point are not known. Material for sequencing was PBMCs or a T cell subset sorted from them (not recorded which). The chain carries TRBV28 and TRBJ2-7, with TRBD2 identical over 8 bases. DNA for the CDR3: TGTGCCAGCAGTTTGGGCGGGAGGACGATCTACGAGCAGTACTTC. Its protein product is CASSLGGRTIYEQYF. Combining the CDR3 with reference TRBV28 and TRBJ2-7 gives the whole variable domain DVKVTQSSRYLVKRTGEKVFLECVQDMDHENMFWYRQDPGLGLRLIYFSYDVKMKEKGDIPEGYSVSREKKERFSLILESASTNQTSMYLCASSLGGRTIYEQYFGPGTRLTVT.